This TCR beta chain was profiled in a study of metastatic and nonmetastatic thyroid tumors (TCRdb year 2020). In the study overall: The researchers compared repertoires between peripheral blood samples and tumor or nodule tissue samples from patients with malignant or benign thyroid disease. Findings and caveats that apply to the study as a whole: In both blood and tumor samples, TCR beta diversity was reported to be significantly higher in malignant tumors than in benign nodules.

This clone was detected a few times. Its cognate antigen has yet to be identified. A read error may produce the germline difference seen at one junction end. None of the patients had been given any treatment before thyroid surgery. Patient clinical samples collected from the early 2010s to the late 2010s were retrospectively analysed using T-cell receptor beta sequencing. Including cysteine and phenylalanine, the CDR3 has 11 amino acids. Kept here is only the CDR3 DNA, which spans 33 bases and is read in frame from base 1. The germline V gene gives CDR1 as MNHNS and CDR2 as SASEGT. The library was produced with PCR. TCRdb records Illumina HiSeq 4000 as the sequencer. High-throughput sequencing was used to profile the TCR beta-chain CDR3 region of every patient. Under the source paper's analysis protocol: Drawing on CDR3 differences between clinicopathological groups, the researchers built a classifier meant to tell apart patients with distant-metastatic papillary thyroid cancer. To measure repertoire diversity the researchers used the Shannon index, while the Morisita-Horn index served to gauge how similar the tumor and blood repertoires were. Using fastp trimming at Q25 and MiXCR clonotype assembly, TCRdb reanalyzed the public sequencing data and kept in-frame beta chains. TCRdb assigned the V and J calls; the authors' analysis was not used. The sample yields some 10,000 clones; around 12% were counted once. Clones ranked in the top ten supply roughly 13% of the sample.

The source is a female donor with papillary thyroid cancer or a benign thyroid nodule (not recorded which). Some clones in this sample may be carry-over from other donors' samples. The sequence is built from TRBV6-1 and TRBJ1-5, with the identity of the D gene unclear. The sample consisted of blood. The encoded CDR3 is CASIEGGPQHF. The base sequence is TGTGCCAGCATTGAAGGTGGACCCCAGCATTTT.